This TCR beta chain was documented in a study of regulatory and conventional T cells in RAG deficiency. Blood CD4+ CD25-low CD127-high conventional T cells supplied the genomic DNA template. Study-level results: RAG-deficient patients showed markedly lower Shannon entropy and higher Simpson indices than control T-cell subsets. In Omenn syndrome, Treg and Tconv repertoires overlapped >85%. Compared with controls, unique Treg TCR beta sequences dropped roughly 96-fold in Omenn syndrome and CID/AS.

A remark on this clone: Its antigen remains unknown.

J was trimmed by 2 bases and V by 10 bases; bases with no gene match: 13. Germline V lookup: CDR1 MDHEN, CDR2 SYDVKM. The CDR3 is made up of 16 amino acids. Only in-frame clones appear in the TCRdb table, and some are missing; sequencing was by immunoSEQ multiplex PCR. The sample lists about 34,000 clones, 76% occurring once. These sequences were also reported in another study, on regulatory T cells. Per that study: The primer mix had 52 TRBV and 13 TRBJ primers. In patients, unique TRB V-J pairs were restricted and V/J usage skewed, especially in Tregs.

The chain recombines TRBV28 with TRBJ2-3, with 9 bases that match TRBD2. The TCR sequence derives from a human donor in good health. Sequenced material: CD4+ effector T cells sorted from blood. DNA for the CDR3: TGTGCCATCAAAAGAGGGGGACTAGCCTTCACAGATACGCAGTATTTT. Translation gives CAIKRGGLAFTDTQYF.